The 4 T cell receptor beta chains presented below share a single source sample, sequenced in a study of OX40 agonist ivuxolimab in advanced cancers. Profiling relied on immunoSEQ multiplex PCR, and the TCRdb table lists in-frame clones only, not all of them. The repertoire holds tens of thousands of clones, with about 90% as singletons. The sample was CD4+ or CD8+ T cells sorted from blood, taken in a trial of the OX40 agonist ivuxolimab. The receptors stem from an adult with an advanced solid tumor such as melanoma, head and neck, liver or kidney cancer.

The chain combines TRBV5-4 with TRBJ2-1; 11 positions agree with TRBD1. Germline assignment: CDR1 SGHNT and CDR2 YYREEE (reference sequence). V lost 3 bases, J lost 12 bases, and 8 bases stayed unmatched. CDR3 length equals 14 residues. This CDR3 reads CASSSGTGGSGQFF. The CDR3 DNA follows: TGTGCCAGCAGCTCCGGGACAGGGGGGAGCGGGCAGTTCTTC.

In the case of this clone: The junction does not match germline at one end; this may be a read error. V usage is TRBV7-9 and J usage is TRBJ2-5; 9 bases agree with TRBD1. CDR1 and CDR2 from the germline V gene are SEHNR and FQNEAQ (reference sequence). The CDR3 contains 16 residues. The CDR3 nucleotides are TGTGCCAGCACCTTAACTGGGACAGGGTTCCAAGAGACCCAGTACTTC. Protein product: CASTLTGTGFQETQYF.

V is TRBV6-1 and J is TRBJ2-1, with D uncertain. Trimming stripped 0 bases from V and 2 bases from J, with 11 bases between. Germline CDR1 MNHNS, CDR2 SASEGT. The length of the CDR3 is 16 residues. The CDR3 region is CASSEARHGAYNEQFF. In DNA, the CDR3 is TGTGCCAGCAGTGAAGCTAGACATGGGGCCTACAATGAGCAGTTCTTC.

V and J are TRBV30 and TRBJ2-7; unclear D gene. V shed 0 bases and J shed 3 bases, with 6 bases lying between them. Germline CDR1 and CDR2: GTSNPN and SVGIG (reference sequence). The CDR3 covers 12 residues. Here the CDR3 reads CAWSVGLYEQYF. In nucleotides, the CDR3 is TGTGCCTGGAGTGTTGGGCTCTACGAGCAGTACTTC.